Shown below are 29 T cell receptor beta chains from a single sample sequenced in a study of blood T cell repertoires in COVID-19. Sequencing was performed with immunoSEQ multiplex PCR; in TCRdb, only in-frame clones are kept and a portion is missing. The sample includes over 150,000 clones, more than 60% of them seen just once. Source material: peripheral blood. The receptors derive from a woman aged 45-59 years with acute or convalescent COVID-19.

The genes are TRBV30 and TRBJ2-1, with 8 positions matching TRBD1. Germline CDR1 and CDR2: GTSNPN and SVGIG (reference sequence). This CDR3 spans 14 amino acids. Unmatched junction bases numbered 4, after V lost 1 base and J lost 5 bases. CDR3 sequence reads: CAWSEGTGNNEQFF. The CDR3, as DNA: TGTGCCTGGAGTGAGGGGACAGGAAACAATGAGCAGTTCTTC.

The genes are TRBV6-5 and TRBJ1-2, with 10 bases lining up with TRBD1. This CDR3 is 15 amino acids long. V trimming: 6 bases; J trimming: 8 bases; junction bases outside the gene matches: 12. Germline V lookup: CDR1 MNHEY, CDR2 SVGAGI. The CDR3, as DNA: TGTGCCAGCAGGTCCGGACAGGGGGTAATCATGGGCTACACCTTC. Protein product: CASRSGQGVIMGYTF.

The V gene is TRBV5-1, the J gene TRBJ2-3; 11 bases map to TRBD1. CDR1 and CDR2 (germline): SGHRS, YFSETQ. The CDR3 totals 16 residues. V lost 5 bases to trimming and J lost 4 bases; unmatched junction nucleotides: 9. CDR3 in DNA: TGCGCCAGCAGAGCATTGCCGGGACAGGGGGCAGATACGCAGTATTTT. Translation gives CASRALPGQGADTQYF.

The chain carries TRBV7-9 and TRBJ2-1; 9 bases agree with TRBD1. Trimming at V came to 5 bases and at J to 0 bases, leaving 8 bases not matched to a gene. Germline CDR1 and CDR2: SEHNR and FQNEAQ (reference sequence). This CDR3 is built from 17 residues. This CDR3 reads CASSPRQGDGSYNEQFF. For the CDR3, the DNA is TGTGCCAGCAGCCCGCGACAGGGGGACGGCTCCTACAATGAGCAGTTCTTC.

CDR3 amino acids: CASSRRDKGEQFF. As DNA, the CDR3 is TGTGCCAGCAGCCGCAGGGATAAGGGTGAGCAGTTCTTC. The rearrangement joins TRBV27 to TRBJ2-1; the D gene is possibly TRBD1 (5 bases). The germline V gene encodes CDR1 MNHEY and CDR2 SMNVEV (reference sequence). V was shortened by 6 bases and J by 9 bases, with 15 bases between the two germline ends. The CDR3 covers 13 residues.

This chain uses TRBV5-1 with TRBJ1-5; TRBD1 matches 7 bases. Germline V CDR1 and CDR2: SGHRS, YFSETQ. The CDR3 is 14 residues long. V lost 0 bases, J lost 7 bases, and 4 bases stayed unmatched. CDR3 nucleotides: TGCGCCAGCAGCTTGGGACAGGGTGAACAGCCCCAGCATTTT. The encoded protein is CASSLGQGEQPQHF.

The rearrangement links TRBV28 to TRBJ1-6; D is perhaps TRBD1 (6 bases). Deletions cut 8 bases from V and 5 bases from J, with 10 bases between. The CDR3 totals 13 residues. From germline, CDR1 is MDHEN and CDR2 SYDVKM. The CDR3 sequence is CASRDNHNSPLHF. In nucleotides, the CDR3 is TGTGCCAGCCGGGACAATCATAATTCACCCCTCCACTTT.

This rearrangement joins TRBV5-1 to TRBJ2-2, with a possible D match to TRBD2 (6 bases). V lost 4 bases and J lost 2, with 15 bases in between. Germline lookup yields CDR1 SGHRS and CDR2 YFSETQ. The CDR3 totals 16 residues. In DNA form, the CDR3 reads TGCGCCAGCAGCCCCGCCAAGGGACTTAACACCGGGGAGCTGTTTTTT. Protein product: CASSPAKGLNTGELFF.

The V and J genes are TRBV28 and TRBJ2-7; the D is unclear. The CDR3 is 11 residues long. Germline V gene sequence: CDR1 MDHEN, CDR2 SYDVKM. V lost 6 bases to trimming and J lost 5 bases, with 8 bases between them. In DNA form, the CDR3 reads TGTGCCAGCAGCCTCCGGGACGAGCAGTACTTC. Its translation is CASSLRDEQYF.

The CDR3 DNA reads as TGTGCCAGTAGTATTTGGGAGAGGACCGGGGAGCTGTTTTTT. This encodes CASSIWERTGELFF. The chain recombines TRBV19 with TRBJ2-2; possible D gene TRBD2, 5 bases. The CDR3 length is 14 residues. With 3 bases removed from V and 5 bases from J, the gap between germline ends came to 10 bases. The germline V gene has CDR1 LNHDA and CDR2 SQIVND (reference sequence).

The genes are TRBV4-2 and TRBJ2-7; D is uncertain. CDR3 length: 13 residues. V lost 2 bases to trimming and J lost 0 bases, with 5 bases between them. Per germline, CDR1 LGHNA and CDR2 YNFKEQ. The CDR3 bases are TGTGCCAGCAGCCAATCGAGCTCCTACGAGCAGTACTTC. Translated: CASSQSSSYEQYF.

The rearrangement joins TRBV3-1 (or the pseudogene TRBV3-2) to TRBJ1-1, with D maybe TRBD1 (5 bases). Trimming shortened V by 4 bases and J by 4 bases, and 13 bases separated the two germline ends. The CDR3 spans 14 residues. Germline CDR1 reads LGHDT; CDR2 reads YNNKEL (reference sequence). The CDR3: CASSLMGGFTEAFF. The CDR3 bases are TGTGCCAGCAGCCTTATGGGGGGATTCACTGAAGCTTTCTTT.

The rearrangement joins TRBV19 to TRBJ1-2; 10 nucleotides align to TRBD1. CDR1 is LNHDA and CDR2 is SQIVND in the germline V gene (reference sequence). V dropped 4 bases and J dropped 7; count of bases not matched to a gene: 3. This CDR3 region has 13 residues. For the CDR3, the DNA is TGTGCCAGTAGTACCCGGGACAGGGGTGGCTACACCTTC. Protein: CASSTRDRGGYTF.

The chain carries TRBV28 and TRBJ2-1, with 11 positions matching TRBD2. The V gene end was trimmed by 3 bases and the J gene end by 6 bases; junction bases not matched to a gene: 4. The V gene's germline CDR1 is MDHEN and CDR2 SYDVKM. CDR3 size: 15 residues. This CDR3 reads CASSFVAGGPNEQFF. CDR3 in DNA: TGTGCCAGCAGTTTTGTAGCGGGAGGGCCCAATGAGCAGTTCTTC.

The CDR3 DNA reads TGTGCCAGTAGTATCAGTCCCGGAAACACCATATATTTT. This gives the protein CASSISPGNTIYF. The J gene is TRBJ1-3, the V gene TRBV19; D gene uncertain. The CDR3 length is 13 residues. Trimming cost V 3 bases and J 4 bases, with 7 bases left between them. Germline values: CDR1 LNHDA, CDR2 SQIVND (reference sequence).

The chain combines TRBV28 with TRBJ2-1, with 13 bases fitting TRBD2. Germline V gene sequence: CDR1 MDHEN, CDR2 SYDVKM. Trimming at V came to 4 bases and at J to 2 bases, leaving 5 bases not matched to a gene. CDR3 length: 17 amino acids. The DNA for the CDR3 is TGTGCCAGCAGTTCGGGACTAGCGGGGACCACCTACAATGAGCAGTTCTTC. It yields the protein CASSSGLAGTTYNEQFF.

The V gene is TRBV11-2, the J gene TRBJ2-1, with D maybe TRBD2 (5 bases). The CDR3 covers 14 residues. The germline V gene has CDR1 SGHAT and CDR2 FQNNGV. V was clipped by 2 bases and J by 3 bases, with 8 bases between them. CDR3 bases: TGTGCCAGCAGCTTACCGGGGATCTACAATGAGCAGTTCTTC. Residues: CASSLPGIYNEQFF.

The chain joins TRBV2 to TRBJ1-2; 7 nucleotides align to TRBD1. CDR1 SNHLY and CDR2 FYNNEI come from the germline V gene. CDR3 length: 14 amino acids. The V and J ends lost 2 bases and 4 bases, in that order; junction bases with no gene match: 4. The CDR3 nucleotides are TGTGCCAGCAGTGAACAGGGGGGAAGCTATGGCTACACCTTC. Its protein product is CASSEQGGSYGYTF.

Only one count was recorded for this clone. The gene calls are TRBV2 and TRBJ1-3, with TRBD1 matching 7 bases. Germline V gene lookup returns CDR1 SNHLY and CDR2 FYNNEI. V gave up 4 bases and J gave up 0 bases; unmatched junction bases: 6. The CDR3 spans 16 residues. The CDR3 bases are TGTGCCAGCAGTGGATTAGGGGGCTTCTCTGGAAACACCATATATTTT. It translates to CASSGLGGFSGNTIYF.

In this sample, this clone turned up once. V usage is TRBV10-1 and J usage is TRBJ1-3; 7 nucleotides agree with TRBD1. V lost 3 bases to trimming and J lost 4 bases; unmatched junction nucleotides: 6. CDR3 length equals 15 residues. Germline-derived CDR1 and CDR2 are WNHNN and SYGVQD (reference sequence). DNA for the CDR3: TGCGCCAGCAGTGAAGCCCCGGGACAGGGAAACACCATATATTTT. Its protein product is CASSEAPGQGNTIYF.

The J gene is TRBJ2-1, the V gene TRBV5-1; a weak D match, TRBD2 (5 bases). Trimming took 4 bases from V and 6 from J, leaving 17 bases between them. There are 15 residues in the CDR3. The germline gives CDR1 SGHRS, CDR2 YFSETQ. The CDR3 DNA reads TGCGCCAGCAGCAGCGGACTTTACGAGGTCAATGAGCAGTTCTTC. Protein product: CASSSGLYEVNEQFF. The full variable domain, with the rest looked up from reference TRBV5-1 and TRBJ2-1, is KAGVTQTPRYLIKTRGQQVTLSCSPISGHRSVSWYQQTPGQGLQFLFEYFSETQRNKGNFPGRFSGRQFSNSRSEMNVSTLELGDSALYLCASSSGLYEVNEQFFGPGTRLTVL.

V usage is TRBV5-4 and J usage is TRBJ2-4; possible D gene TRBD2, 6 bases. The germline gives CDR1 SGHNT, CDR2 YYREEE (reference sequence). This CDR3 is built from 13 residues. Trimming removed 4 bases from V and 5 bases from J, with 10 bases in between. CDR3 nucleotide sequence: TGTGCCAGCAGCCTCACGGGGGAAAACATTCAGTACTTC. Amino acids: CASSLTGENIQYF.

The rearrangement links TRBV7-2 to TRBJ1-2; D call uncertain. Trimming cost V 5 bases and J 5 bases, with 15 bases left between them. Germline CDR1 and CDR2: SGHTA and FQGNSA. This CDR3 comprises 14 residues. CDR3 sequence (DNA): TGTGCCAGCAGCCCGGAGGGTATAGGATATGGCTACACCTTC. Translated: CASSPEGIGYGYTF.

The genes are TRBV29-1 and TRBJ2-3; TRBD2 aligns across 8 bases. Unmatched junction bases numbered 5, after V lost 3 bases and J lost 3 bases. The CDR3 is made up of 14 amino acids. The germline V gene has CDR1 SQVTM and CDR2 ANQGSEA. Here the CDR3 reads CSVELGLGTDTQYF. The CDR3 DNA follows: TGCAGCGTTGAGCTGGGACTAGGTACAGATACGCAGTATTTT.

The chain recombines TRBV3-1 (or the pseudogene TRBV3-2) with TRBJ1-3, with 7 bases lining up with TRBD1. Germline V gene data show CDR1 as LGHDT and CDR2 as YNNKEL (reference sequence). This CDR3 is built from 15 residues. V lost 5 bases to trimming and J lost 1 base; unmatched junction nucleotides: 5. The CDR3 nucleotides read TGTGCCAGCAGCAGAGACAGGGTGTCTGGAAACACCATATATTTT. Protein: CASSRDRVSGNTIYF.

V and J are TRBV7-2 and TRBJ1-5; 9 nucleotides agree with TRBD1. Germline values: CDR1 SGHTA, CDR2 FQGNSA. The CDR3 is 15 amino acids. The junction had 13 bases not matched to a gene; V was cut back by 5 bases and J by 11 bases. For the CDR3, the DNA is TGTGCCAGCAGCCCCTCGGACAGGGGACTTACGGCCCAGCATTTT. Amino acids: CASSPSDRGLTAQHF.

For the CDR3, the DNA is TGTGCCAGCAGTAGGACAGGGAGCTCCTATAATTCACCCCTCCACTTT. Translation: CASSRTGSSYNSPLHF. The chain uses TRBV2 and TRBJ1-6, with 8 bases fitting TRBD1. Germline V gene lookup returns CDR1 SNHLY and CDR2 FYNNEI. V gave up 5 bases and J gave up 0 bases; unmatched junction bases: 3. The CDR3 has 16 residues.

This clone was recorded at least ten times. The chain recombines TRBV28 with TRBJ1-3; D ambiguous. The length of the CDR3 is 13 residues. Germline assignment: CDR1 MDHEN and CDR2 SYDVKM. Trimming pared 3 bases from V and 3 bases from J, leaving 6 bases between. CDR3: CASSFGSGNTIYF. CDR3 in DNA: TGTGCCAGCAGTTTTGGGAGTGGAAACACCATATATTTT.

The sample holds one count of this clone. CDR3 DNA sequence: TGTGCCAGCAGCTTAGCCCGGTGGCTAGCGGGAGCCGGGGAGCTGTTTTTT. This codes for CASSLARWLAGAGELFF. The gene calls are TRBV7-2 and TRBJ2-2; 10 positions agree with TRBD2. Germline V gene sequence: CDR1 SGHTA, CDR2 FQGNSA. This CDR3 contains 17 residues. V gave up 0 bases and J gave up 6 bases; unmatched junction bases: 7.